This T cell receptor (beta chain) emerged from a study of response to subunit inactivated influenza vaccine. General observations from the study: There was a suggestion from the authors that each seasonal influenza vaccination recruits few new T cells.

With respect to this clonotype: Antigen specificity is unknown.

TCRdb re-derived calls from the RT-PCR reads in MiXCR, one entry per CDR3 protein. The sample contains about 520,000 distinct CDR3 sequences, about 25% of which appear only once. This sequence originates from a man aged 45-65 years who received an inactivated influenza vaccine. The material was CD4+ T cells sorted from PBMCs, obtained more than 4 days after vaccination.

CDR3: CAIPMIRDRASDLAKNIQYF. The CDR3 bases are TGTGCCATCCCCATGATCCGGGACAGAGCATCAGATTTAGCCAAAAACATTCAGTACTTC. The V call is TRBV28, the J call TRBJ2-4; 7 positions agree with TRBD1. The CDR3 is 20 residues long. Germline V CDR1 and CDR2: MDHEN, SYDVKM. The J segment lost 0 bases and the V segment lost 10 bases, leaving 24 bases of the junction unmatched.